The source of this TCR beta chain is a study of neurological immune-mediated disorders. One entry per CDR3 protein, called by TCRdb with MiXCR from the 5' RACE reads. The sample carries under 45,000 distinct CDR3 sequences, about 13% recorded once. This clonotype was seen many times. Looked up from germline, CDR1 is SEHNR and CDR2 is FQNEAQ (reference sequence). Between the trimmed V and J ends, which lost 5 bases and 6 bases, there was a span of 11 bases. The CDR3 spans 14 residues. This chain connects TRBV7-9 to TRBJ1-6; D is undetermined. The receptor comes from a female donor in good health. The sample taken for sequencing was PBMCs. The CDR3 DNA sequence: TGTGCCAGCAGCCTCCTCCCCCCTAATTCACCCCTCCACTTT. Encoded protein: CASSLLPPNSPLHF.